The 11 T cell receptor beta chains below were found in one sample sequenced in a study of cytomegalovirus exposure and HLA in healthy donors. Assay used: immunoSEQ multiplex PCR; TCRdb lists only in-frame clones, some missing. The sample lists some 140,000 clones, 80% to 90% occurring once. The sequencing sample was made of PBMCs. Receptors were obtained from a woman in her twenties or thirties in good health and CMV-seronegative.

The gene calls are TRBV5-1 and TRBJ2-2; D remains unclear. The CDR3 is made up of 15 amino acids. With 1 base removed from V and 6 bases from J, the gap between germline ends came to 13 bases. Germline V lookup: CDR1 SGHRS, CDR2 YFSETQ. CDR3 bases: TGCGCCAGCAGCTTGACCCTTATTCAGGCCGGGGAGCTGTTTTTT. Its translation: CASSLTLIQAGELFF.

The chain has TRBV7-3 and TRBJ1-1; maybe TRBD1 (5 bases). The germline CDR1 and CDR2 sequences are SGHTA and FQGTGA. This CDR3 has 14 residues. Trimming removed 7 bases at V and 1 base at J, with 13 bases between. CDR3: CASKGGRGNTEAFF. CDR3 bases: TGTGCCAGCAAAGGCGGGAGGGGGAACACTGAAGCTTTCTTT.

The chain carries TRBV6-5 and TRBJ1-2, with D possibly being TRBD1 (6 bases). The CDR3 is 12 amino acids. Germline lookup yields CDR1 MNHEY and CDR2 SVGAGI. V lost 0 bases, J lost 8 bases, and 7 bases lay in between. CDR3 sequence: CASSYSRGGYTF. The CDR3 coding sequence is TGTGCCAGCAGTTACTCAAGGGGGGGCTACACCTTC.

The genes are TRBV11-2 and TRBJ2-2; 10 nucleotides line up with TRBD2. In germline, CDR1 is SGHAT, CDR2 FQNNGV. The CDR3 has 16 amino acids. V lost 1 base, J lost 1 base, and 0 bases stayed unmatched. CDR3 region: CASSLGLAGNTGELFF. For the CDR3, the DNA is TGTGCCAGCAGCTTAGGACTAGCGGGGAACACCGGGGAGCTGTTTTTT.

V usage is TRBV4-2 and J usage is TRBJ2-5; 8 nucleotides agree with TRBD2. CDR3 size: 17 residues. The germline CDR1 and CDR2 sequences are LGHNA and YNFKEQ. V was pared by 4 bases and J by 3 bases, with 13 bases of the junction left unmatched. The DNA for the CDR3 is TGTGCCAGCAGCCCAGCCGGCGGGGGGTTAGGAGAAGAGACCCAGTACTTC. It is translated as CASSPAGGGLGEETQYF.

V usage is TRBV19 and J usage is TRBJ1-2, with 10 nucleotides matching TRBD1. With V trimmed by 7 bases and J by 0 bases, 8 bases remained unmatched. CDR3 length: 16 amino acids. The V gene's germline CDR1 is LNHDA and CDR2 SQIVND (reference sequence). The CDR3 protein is CASKTGGKGTNYGYTF. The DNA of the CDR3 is TGTGCCAGTAAGACAGGGGGCAAGGGGACTAACTATGGCTACACCTTC.

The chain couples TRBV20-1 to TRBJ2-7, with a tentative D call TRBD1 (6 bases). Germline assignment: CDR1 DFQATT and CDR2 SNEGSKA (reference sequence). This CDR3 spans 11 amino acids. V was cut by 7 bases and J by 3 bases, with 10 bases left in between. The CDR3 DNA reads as TGCAGTGTTCCACAGGGCTACGAGCAGTACTTC. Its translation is CSVPQGYEQYF.

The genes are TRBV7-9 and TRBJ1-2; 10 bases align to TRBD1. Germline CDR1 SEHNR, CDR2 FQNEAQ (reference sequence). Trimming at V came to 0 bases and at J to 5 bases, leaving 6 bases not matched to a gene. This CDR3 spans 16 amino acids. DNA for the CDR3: TGTGCCAGCAGCTTAGCGTGGGACAGGGGAGGGTATGGCTACACCTTC. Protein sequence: CASSLAWDRGGYGYTF. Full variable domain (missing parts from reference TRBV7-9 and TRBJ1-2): DTGVSQNPRHKITKRGQNVTFRCDPISEHNRLYWYRQTLGQGPEFLTYFQNEAQLEKSRLLSDRFSAERPKGSFSTLEIQRTEQGDSAMYLCASSLAWDRGGYGYTFGSGTRLTVV.

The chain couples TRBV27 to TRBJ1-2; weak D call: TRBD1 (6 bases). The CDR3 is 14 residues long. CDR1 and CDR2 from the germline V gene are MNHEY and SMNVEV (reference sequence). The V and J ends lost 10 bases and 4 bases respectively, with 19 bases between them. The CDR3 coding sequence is TGTGCCACCTCTCCCAACAGGGTTACCTATGGCTACACCTTC. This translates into CATSPNRVTYGYTF.

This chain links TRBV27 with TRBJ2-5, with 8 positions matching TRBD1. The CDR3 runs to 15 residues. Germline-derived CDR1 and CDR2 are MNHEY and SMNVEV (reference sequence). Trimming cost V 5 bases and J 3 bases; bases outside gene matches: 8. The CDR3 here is CASSAWTGMKETQYF. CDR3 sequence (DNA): TGTGCCAGCAGTGCTTGGACAGGGATGAAAGAGACCCAGTACTTC.

Here the CDR3 reads CAITNPGQSMDSYEQYF. The CDR3 bases are TGTGCCATCACTAACCCGGGACAGTCAATGGACTCCTACGAGCAGTACTTC. The chain is built from TRBV2 and TRBJ2-7; TRBD1 agrees at 7 bases. Germline loops: CDR1 SNHLY, CDR2 FYNNEI. The CDR3 runs 17 residues. V dropped 10 bases and J dropped 0; count of bases not matched to a gene: 18.